The rows below give T cell receptor beta chains drawn from one sample of a study of blood T cells in healthy people across ages. One entry per CDR3 protein, called by TCRdb with MiXCR from the 5' RACE reads. The table has 730,000 or so distinct CDR3 sequences, 40% to 45% seen once. Specimen: blood. These receptors all stem from a woman aged 60-70 years in good health. Both conserved end residues are part of each CDR3. D genes are given only for firm matches.

v_gene	d_gene	j_gene	CDR3aa
TRBV4-3	TRBD2	TRBJ2-1	CASSQEGLAYNEQFF
TRBV5-1	TRBD1	TRBJ2-3	CASSFVRGTGTDTQYF
TRBV6-5	NA	TRBJ2-6	CASSYGATPGANVLTF
TRBV4-3	TRBD2	TRBJ2-7	CASSQSASGRAYEQYF
TRBV11-2	TRBD1	TRBJ2-1	CASSLDQGAGYNEQFF
TRBV12-3/TRBV12-4	NA	TRBJ2-1	CASSYELNNEQFF
TRBV2	TRBD1	TRBJ2-5	CASSHKGAGVNQETQYF
TRBV25-1	TRBD2	TRBJ2-1	CASNRASGNNEQFF
TRBV14	TRBD2	TRBJ2-1	CAGSTQESRGDEQFF
TRBV7-8	TRBD2	TRBJ2-1	CAGNDRVAGIYNEQFF
TRBV3-1	TRBD1	TRBJ1-2	CASSPRDRRSNYGYTF
TRBV20-1	NA	TRBJ1-5	CSATDSAKHQPQHF
TRBV11-3	NA	TRBJ2-1	CASSKDGSSYNEQFF
TRBV7-2	NA	TRBJ2-3	CASSLVLGEDTQYF
TRBV4-3	NA	TRBJ1-1	CASSQERTVNTEAFF
TRBV15	NA	TRBJ2-7	CATSSGGSLTYEQYF
TRBV29-1	NA	TRBJ2-7	CSAGRDSYEQYF
TRBV25-1	NA	TRBJ1-2	CASSEGGAGLYYGYTF
TRBV4-1	NA	NA	CASSQDQGWPYEQYF
TRBV27	NA	TRBJ1-4	CASRTQGPGWGKLFF
TRBV20-1	TRBD2	TRBJ2-5	CSARGRLAGGQETQYF
TRBV12-3/TRBV12-4	TRBD2	TRBJ2-5	CASSLLAGKETQYF
TRBV28	NA	TRBJ2-3	CASSLPGDSTDTQYF
TRBV7-9	NA	TRBJ1-4	CASSSSGEKLFF
TRBV20-1	TRBD1	TRBJ1-5	CSALRQGVVVQPRHF
TRBV2	TRBD2	TRBJ2-5	CASTKSGRGKETQYF
TRBV18	TRBD2	NA	CASSPGTSGIKSEQYF
TRBV5-1	TRBD1	TRBJ2-3	CASSRSQGARDTDTQYF
TRBV29-1	NA	TRBJ2-6	CSVAGGSGANVLTF
TRBV4-1	NA	TRBJ2-7	CASSREGQLSSYEQYF
TRBV7-2	TRBD2	TRBJ2-7	CASSSSSGVFYEQYF
TRBV29-1	NA	TRBJ2-5	CSLSRDLETQYF
TRBV13	TRBD2	TRBJ2-2	CASSPTSGGISGELFF
TRBV4-3	NA	TRBJ1-6	CASSQEGEAPLHF
TRBV9	TRBD1	TRBJ2-3	CASSGGQMSTDTQYF
TRBV3-1	NA	TRBJ1-2	CASSLGGSSGYTF
TRBV7-9	NA	TRBJ2-5	CASSLSLTSRTQETQYF
TRBV7-9	TRBD2	TRBJ2-6	CASSRGLAGGSSGANVLTF
TRBV20-1	NA	TRBJ1-1	CSALGENTEAFF
TRBV27	TRBD2	TRBJ2-7	CASSGRSGASRYEQYF
TRBV4-3	NA	TRBJ1-4	CASSPYRGAFEKLFF
TRBV27	TRBD1	TRBJ1-2	CASSLSTGGRNGYTF
TRBV7-2	NA	TRBJ1-5	CASSLGGIQPQHF
TRBV7-9	TRBD2	TRBJ2-1	CASSTSAGEPYNEQFF